This TCR beta chain was profiled in a study of blood T cell repertoires in COVID-19. Overall study context: Samples taken during acute and convalescent COVID-19 were collected in the United States, Italy and Spain. PBMCs, B-cell-depleted T cells, or T cells were the source of the cDNA or gDNA that made up the material.

Data came from immunoSEQ multiplex PCR; TCRdb stores just in-frame clones and leaves some out. The table has hundreds of thousands of clones, 83% seen once. Material for sequencing was peripheral blood. This sequence originates from a woman aged 45-65 years who had recovered from COVID-19.

In DNA, the CDR3 is TGTGCCAGCAGCTCGACAGGCGACTATGGCTACACCTTC. Translated: CASSSTGDYGYTF. The genes are TRBV5-6 and TRBJ1-2; a possible D gene is TRBD1 (6 bases). CDR1 is SGHDT, CDR2 YYEEEE, per germline. CDR3 length: 13 residues. Trimming removed 3 bases from V and 3 bases from J, with 9 bases in between.